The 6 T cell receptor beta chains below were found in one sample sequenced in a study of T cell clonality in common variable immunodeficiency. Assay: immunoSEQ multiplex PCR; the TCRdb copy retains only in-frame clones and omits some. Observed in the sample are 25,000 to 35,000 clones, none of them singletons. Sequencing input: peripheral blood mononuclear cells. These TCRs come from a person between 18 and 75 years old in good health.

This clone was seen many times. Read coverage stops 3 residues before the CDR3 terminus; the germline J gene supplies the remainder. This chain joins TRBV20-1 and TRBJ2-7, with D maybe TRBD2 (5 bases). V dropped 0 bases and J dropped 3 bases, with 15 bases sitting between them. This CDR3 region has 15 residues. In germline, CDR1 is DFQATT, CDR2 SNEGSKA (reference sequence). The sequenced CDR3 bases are TGCAGTGCTAGAGATGGCCTAGCAATGTACTACGAG. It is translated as CSARDGLAMYYE. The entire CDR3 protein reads CSARDGLAMYYEQYF.

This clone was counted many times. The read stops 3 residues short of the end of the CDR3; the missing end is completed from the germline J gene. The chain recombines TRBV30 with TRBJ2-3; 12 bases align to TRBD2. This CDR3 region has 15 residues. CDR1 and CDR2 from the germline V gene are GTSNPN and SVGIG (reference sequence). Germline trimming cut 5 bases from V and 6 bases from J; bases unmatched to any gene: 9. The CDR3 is CAWARLAGVGDTQYF. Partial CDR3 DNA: TGTGCCTGGGCTAGACTAGCGGGGGTTGGGGATACG.

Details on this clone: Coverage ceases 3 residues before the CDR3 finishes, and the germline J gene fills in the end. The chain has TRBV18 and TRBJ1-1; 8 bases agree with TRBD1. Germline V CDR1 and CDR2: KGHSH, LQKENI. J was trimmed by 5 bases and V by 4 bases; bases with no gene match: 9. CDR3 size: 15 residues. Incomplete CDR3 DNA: TGTGCCAGCTCACTAATGACAGGGGTTGGGACTGAA. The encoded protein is CASSLMTGVGTE. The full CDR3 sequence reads CASSLMTGVGTEAFF.

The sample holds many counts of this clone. CDR3 amino acids: CASSLRTGGGEKLFF. CDR3 bases read: TGTGCCAGCAGCTTGAGGACAGGGGGAGGTGAAAAG. This chain joins TRBV7-2 and TRBJ2-2, with TRBD1 matching 10 bases. The read stops 3 residues short of the end of the CDR3; the missing end is completed from the germline J gene. Germline loops: CDR1 SGHTA, CDR2 FQGNSA. This CDR3 region has 15 residues. Based on the CDR3 plus reference TRBV7-2 and TRBJ2-2, the full variable domain is GAGVSQSPSNKVTEKGKDVELRCDPISGHTALYWYRQSLGQGLEFLIYFQGNSAPDKSGLPSDRFSAERTGGSVSTLTIQRTQQEDSAVYLCASSLRTGGGEKLFFGEGSRLTVL.

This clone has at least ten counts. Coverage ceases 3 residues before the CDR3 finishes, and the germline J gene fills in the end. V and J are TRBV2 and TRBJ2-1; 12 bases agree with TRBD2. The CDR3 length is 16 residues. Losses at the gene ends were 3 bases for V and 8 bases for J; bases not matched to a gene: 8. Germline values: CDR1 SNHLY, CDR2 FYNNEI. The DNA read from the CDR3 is TGTGCCAGCAGTGATGGGCTAGCGGGAGGGCGACATGAG. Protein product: CASSDGLAGGRHE. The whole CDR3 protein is CASSDGLAGGRHEQFF.

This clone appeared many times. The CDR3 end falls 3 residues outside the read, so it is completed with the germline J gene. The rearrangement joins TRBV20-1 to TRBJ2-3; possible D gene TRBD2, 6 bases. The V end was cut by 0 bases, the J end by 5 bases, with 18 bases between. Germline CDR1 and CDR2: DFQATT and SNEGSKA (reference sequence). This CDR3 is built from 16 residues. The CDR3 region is CSARDRLLTSLDTQYF. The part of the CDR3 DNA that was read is TGCAGTGCTAGAGATAGGCTCTTGACTAGTCTAGATACG.